A selection of T cell receptor beta chains follows, all from one sample in a study of shared clonotypes between healthy human individuals. Generated by immunoSEQ multiplex PCR, the TCRdb table keeps only in-frame clones and is missing some. Among around 1,100,000 clones listed, around 77% were seen once. Sequencing was done on a sample of memory CD4+ T cells from PBMCs. The source of these receptors is a man younger than 35 in good health. Some clones in this sample may be carry-over from other donors' samples. The CDR3 runs from the conserved cysteine through the conserved F or W. Fields, in order: clone size, CDR3 length, D gene, V gene, J gene, CDR3 DNA, CDR3 protein. The D gene is left open where the match is weak. The size of a clone is reported for some rows only, either as once, few or many, or as a class for expanded clones.

>NA|16|TRBD1|TRBV28|TRBJ2-1
TGTGCCAGCAGTTTAGGCGGCAGGGGGAACTACAATGAGCAGTTCTTC
CASSLGGRGNYNEQFF
>NA|13|TRBD2|TRBV5-4|TRBJ2-3
TGTGCCAGCAGCTTGGCGGGGGGGGATACGCAGTATTTT
CASSLAGGDTQYF
>NA|16|TRBD2|TRBV5-1|TRBJ2-7
TGCGCCAGCAGCTTGGCCCCGACTAGCGGGAAGTACGAGCAGTACTTC
CASSLAPTSGKYEQYF
>NA|14|NA|TRBV5-1|TRBJ2-7
TGCGCCAGCAGCTTCGGAGGGTTCAACTACGAGCAGTACTTC
CASSFGGFNYEQYF
>NA|17|TRBD2|TRBV7-7|TRBJ2-5
TGTGCCAGCAGCTTAGCAATTAGCGGGTCGCTCGCAGAGACCCAGTACTTC
CASSLAISGSLAETQYF
>NA|15|TRBD1|TRBV7-8|TRBJ2-7
TGTGCCAGCAGCTTAGGGGACAGGGGGCGATACGAGCAGTACTTC
CASSLGDRGRYEQYF
>NA|14|TRBD2|TRBV28|TRBJ2-7
TGTGCCAGCAGTGGGACTAGCGGGATTCACGAGCAGTACTTC
CASSGTSGIHEQYF
>NA|15|TRBD1|TRBV28|TRBJ2-7
TGTGCCAGCAGTTTATCGGACAGGGCTCGCTACGAGCAGTACTTC
CASSLSDRARYEQYF
>few|13|NA|TRBV11-2|TRBJ1-1
TGTGCCAGCAGCCTCGACACGAACACTGAAGCTTTCTTT
CASSLDTNTEAFF
>few|14|TRBD2|TRBV7-2|TRBJ2-7
TGTGCCAGCAGCTTGCAATGGGGGGGGTACGAGCAGTACTTC
CASSLQWGGYEQYF
>NA|12|TRBD2|TRBV7-9|TRBJ2-7
TGTGCCAGCAGCCTATCTAGCGGCGAGCAGTACTTC
CASSLSSGEQYF
>few|10|NA|TRBV21-1|TRBJ1-2
TGTGCCAGCAGCCCTCTTGGCTACACCTTC
CASSPLGYTF
>NA|15|TRBD2|TRBV30|TRBJ2-1
TGTGCCTGGCAAGTACTAGCGAACTCCTACAATGAGCAGTTCTTC
CAWQVLANSYNEQFF
>NA|14|NA|TRBV11-3|TRBJ2-3
TGTGCCAGCAGCTTAGGACCCAGCACAGATACGCAGTATTTT
CASSLGPSTDTQYF
>NA|15|NA|TRBV7-9|TRBJ1-3
TGTGCCAGCAGCTTAGCGCCTGGAGGTGGAAACACCATATATTTT
CASSLAPGGGNTIYF
>NA|14|TRBD1|TRBV6-5|TRBJ1-6
TGTGCCAGCAGCAGGACAGGGAAATATTCACCCCTCCACTTT
CASSRTGKYSPLHF
>NA|14|TRBD2|TRBV11-2|TRBJ2-5
TGTGCCAGCAGCTCTAGCGGGGGTCGTGAGACCCAGTACTTC
CASSSSGGRETQYF
>NA|16|TRBD1|TRBV7-9|TRBJ2-7
TGTGCCAGCAGCTTACCCCGCCAGGGGGCCCCCTACGAGCAGTACTTC
CASSLPRQGAPYEQYF
>NA|14|NA|TRBV4-3|TRBJ2-2
TGCGCCAGCAGCCAAGAAACCGGCGGCGGGGAGCTGTTTTTT
CASSQETGGGELFF
>few|15|TRBD2|TRBV6-6|TRBJ2-7
TGTGCCAGCAGCACTAGCGGGAGGGCCGGAGAAGAGCAGTACTTC
CASSTSGRAGEEQYF
>NA|15|NA|TRBV14|TRBJ1-2
TGTGCCAGCAGCCTCCGCGGCGGGGTCAACTATGGCTACACCTTC
CASSLRGGVNYGYTF
>NA|14|TRBD1|TRBV18|TRBJ2-7
TGTGCCAGCTCACGAAAGGGGGCCTCCTACGAGCAGTACTTC
CASSRKGASYEQYF
>few|15|TRBD2|TRBV5-5|TRBJ2-7
TGTGCCAGCAGCTTGCTACTAGCGGGACTCTACGAGCAGTACTTC
CASSLLLAGLYEQYF
>NA|15|NA|TRBV7-3|TRBJ1-1
TGTGCCAGCAGCTTAACCTTTCTGGGGAACACTGAAGCTTTCTTT
CASSLTFLGNTEAFF
>NA|17|NA|TRBV18|TRBJ2-1
TGTGCCAGCTCTCTCCAGGGCGGGGGCACCCAGATGAATGAGCAGTTCTTC
CASSLQGGGTQMNEQFF
>NA|15|TRBD1|TRBV5-1|TRBJ2-2
TGCGCCAGCAGCTTACCAGGGGGAAACACCGGGGAGCTGTTTTTT
CASSLPGGNTGELFF
>NA|14|TRBD2|TRBV27|TRBJ2-1
TGTGCCAGCAGTCCTCTAGCGGGAGTCAATGAGCAGTTCTTC
CASSPLAGVNEQFF
>NA|12|NA|TRBV19|TRBJ1-1
TGTGCCAGTAGATCCCGGACGACTGAAGCTTTCTTT
CASRSRTTEAFF
>NA|16|NA|TRBV28|TRBJ2-6
TGTGCCAGCAGGCCTTTGGTTGCTGCTGGGGCCAACGTCCTGACTTTC
CASRPLVAAGANVLTF
>NA|15|TRBD2|TRBV7-3|TRBJ2-5
TGTGCCAGCAGCCCCCGGGGGGGTGGCCAAGAGACCCAGTACTTC
CASSPRGGGQETQYF
>NA|15|TRBD1|TRBV15|TRBJ2-7
TGTGCCACCAGCAGAGTAACAGGGGGTCCCGGCGAGCAGTACTTC
CATSRVTGGPGEQYF
>few|14|NA|TRBV9|TRBJ1-2
TGTGCCAGCAGCGTAACGTCTATTAACTATGGCTACACCTTC
CASSVTSINYGYTF
>many|13|NA|TRBV30|TRBJ2-1
TGTGCCTGGAGTCGGACTACGTTACATGAGCAGTTCTTC
CAWSRTTLHEQFF
>NA|14|NA|TRBV15|TRBJ2-5
TGTGCCACCAGCAGACCCGGACAGCAAGAGACCCAGTACTTC
CATSRPGQQETQYF
>NA|15|NA|TRBV7-6|TRBJ2-7
TGTGCCAGCAGCTCCCCGGGCCTAGCCGCCTACGAGCAGTACTTC
CASSSPGLAAYEQYF
>NA|11|NA|TRBV28|TRBJ2-7
TGTGCCATCCAGGGCTCGCGGGAGCAGTACTTC
CAIQGSREQYF
>many|16|NA|TRBV11-2|TRBJ1-1
TGTGCCAGCAGCCAACCCCGGCAGGGCCTCTCGGGTGAAGCTTTCTTT
CASSQPRQGLSGEAFF
>few|18|NA|TRBV30|TRBJ1-6
TGTGCCTGGACCGAAAATCAGAGACGGCAGGGCTACAATTCACCCCTCCACTTT
CAWTENQRRQGYNSPLHF
>NA|15|NA|TRBV7-2|TRBJ1-3
TGTGCCAGCAGCTTAGGGGTACACTCTGGAAACACCATATATTTT
CASSLGVHSGNTIYF
>NA|16|TRBD2|TRBV9|TRBJ2-7
TGTGCCAGCAGCGTATCCCCCGGGCTAGCGGGAGGTGAGCAGTACTTC
CASSVSPGLAGGEQYF
>NA|14|TRBD1|TRBV7-3|TRBJ1-1
TGTGCCAGCAGCTCCACAGGGGGTAACACTGAAGCTTTCTTT
CASSSTGGNTEAFF
>once|12|NA|TRBV10-3|TRBJ2-1
TGTGCCATCAGTGACGGGGTTAGTGAGCAGTTCTTC
CAISDGVSEQFF
>NA|16|TRBD2|TRBV7-7|TRBJ2-1
TGTGCCAGCAGCTCCGGACTAGCCGAGACCTACAATGAGCAGTTCTTC
CASSSGLAETYNEQFF
>NA|16|NA|TRBV5-4|TRBJ2-2
TGTGCCAGCAGCTCGACGACAGCTATATACACCGGGGAGCTGTTTTTT
CASSSTTAIYTGELFF
>NA|14|NA|TRBV10-3|TRBJ1-3
TGTGCCATCACTGAGGTCTCCTCTGGAAACACCATATATTTT
CAITEVSSGNTIYF
>NA|13|NA|TRBV18|TRBJ1-4
TGTGCCAGCTCACCAAATCTTAATGAAAAACTGTTTTTT
CASSPNLNEKLFF
>NA|12|NA|TRBV7-3|TRBJ2-1
TGTGCCAGCAGCTTAAACTACAATGAGCAGTTCTTC
CASSLNYNEQFF
>once|15|NA|TRBV18|TRBJ1-1
TGTGCCAGCTCACTACTCGACATTGAAATCACTGAAGCTTTCTTT
CASSLLDIEITEAFF
>NA|15|NA|TRBV5-6|TRBJ2-1
TGTGCCAGCAGCTTGTACGGGAGATCTGGCAATGAGCAGTTCTTC
CASSLYGRSGNEQFF
>NA|13|NA|TRBV28|TRBJ2-5
TGTGCCAGCAGTCGGGACTCCCAAGAGACCCAGTACTTC
CASSRDSQETQYF